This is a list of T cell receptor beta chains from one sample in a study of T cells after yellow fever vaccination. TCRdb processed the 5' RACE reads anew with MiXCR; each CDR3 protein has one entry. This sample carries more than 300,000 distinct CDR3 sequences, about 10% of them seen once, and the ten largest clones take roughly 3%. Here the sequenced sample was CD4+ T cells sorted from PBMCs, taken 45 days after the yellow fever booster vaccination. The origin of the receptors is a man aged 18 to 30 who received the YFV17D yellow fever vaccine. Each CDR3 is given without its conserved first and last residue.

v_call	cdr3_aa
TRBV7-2	ASSMTSGAYNEQF
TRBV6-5	ASSQRDRETQY
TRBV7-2	ASSGYRGSGNTIY
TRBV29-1	SVGARGGTYEQY
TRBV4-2	ASSQERTATYGYT
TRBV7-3	ASSLTLAARADTQY
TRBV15	ATSRGGVSNQPQH
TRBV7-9	ASSDRGSPGNTIY
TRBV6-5	ASSFSLGTSYT
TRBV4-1	ASSTITGGGANVLT
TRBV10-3	ALSGTGLSYEQY
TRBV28	ASSQLGAGGLMKNYNEQF
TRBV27	ASSSGARGRRGYT
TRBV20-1	SGDRAGGETQY
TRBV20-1	SAKTGLGQPQH
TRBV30	AWSTLVRPSGGAYYEQY
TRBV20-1	SAAGSTDTQY
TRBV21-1	ASSIGDRGRPGELF
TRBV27	ASSKGLEAKNIQY
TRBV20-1	SCRPTDTQY
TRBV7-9	ASSWGTGSNGYT
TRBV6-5	ASKRQGANTGELF
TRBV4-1	ASSQDRGFNTGELF
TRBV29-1	SVGTGNGANVLT